The present T cell receptor (beta chain) was sequenced within a study of immune heterogeneity within non-small cell lung tumors. Study background: The tumor set comprised a handful of squamous cell carcinomas and approximately ten non-squamous carcinomas (plus 1 not otherwise specified).

The template for each sample was 550 to 700 ng of genomic DNA, which had been extracted from bulk tumor tissue. Several biopsies were spaced far apart within each primary tumor and obtained as surgery took place. Curative operations were performed on patients who had untreated, newly diagnosed non-small cell lung cancer. Each donor was a newly diagnosed non-small cell lung cancer patient undergoing surgery with curative intent. The authors amplified TCR beta CDR3 by multiplex PCR with 32 V and 13 J primers. TCRdb independently ran MiXCR on the multiplex PCR reads; one entry per CDR3 protein. The data show under 15,000 distinct CDR3 sequences, about 25% seen once. Findings of the study overall: High-frequency T-cell receptor beta clonotypes were largely distinct between individual patients.

This clonotype was observed many times. Its antigen is unknown. The sequence came from a man in his forties or fifties with non-small cell lung cancer. Sequencing was done on a sample of lung tumor tissue.

CDR3 nucleotides: TGTGCCACCAGTGATCCCGGGACTAGCGGGACCACAGATACGCAGTATTTT. Protein sequence: CATSDPGTSGTTDTQYF. The rearrangement joins TRBV24-1 to TRBJ2-3; TRBD2 agrees at 13 bases. Losses at the gene ends were 3 bases for V and 2 bases for J; bases not matched to a gene: 4. In germline, CDR1 is KGHDR, CDR2 SFDVKD. CDR3 size: 17 residues.